Below are 2 T cell receptor beta chains sequenced from a single sample in a study of T-cell memory formation after mild COVID-19. TCRdb reanalysed the 5' RACE reads using MiXCR and keeps one entry per CDR3 protein. Here the sample spans 350,000 to 500,000 distinct CDR3 sequences, roughly 18% being singletons. The specimen was PBMCs or a T cell subset sorted from them (not recorded which). These receptors were collected from a man between 18 and 35 years old who had mild COVID-19 (a few samples of this study predate the infection). Cell type and time point are not known.

About this clonotype itself: One junction end disagrees with the germline gene, perhaps due to a read error. J is TRBJ2-3 and V is TRBV7-7, with 7 bases aligning to TRBD1. From germline, CDR1 is SSHAT and CDR2 FNYEAQ (reference sequence). CDR3 length equals 13 residues. The CDR3 DNA sequence: TGTGCTAGCAGCACAGGGGCAAGGGATACGCAGTATTTT. Protein: CASSTGARDTQYF.

In its sample, this clonotype was seen a few times. The V and J genes are TRBV7-2 and TRBJ1-3; D not resolved. V lost 5 bases, J lost 4 bases, and 18 bases lay in between. The length of the CDR3 is 16 residues. Germline CDR1 SGHTA, CDR2 FQGNSA. The DNA of the CDR3 is TGTGCCAGCAGCCCTCAGAGTTCTGGGTCGGGAAACACCATATATTTT. It codes for CASSPQSSGSGNTIYF.